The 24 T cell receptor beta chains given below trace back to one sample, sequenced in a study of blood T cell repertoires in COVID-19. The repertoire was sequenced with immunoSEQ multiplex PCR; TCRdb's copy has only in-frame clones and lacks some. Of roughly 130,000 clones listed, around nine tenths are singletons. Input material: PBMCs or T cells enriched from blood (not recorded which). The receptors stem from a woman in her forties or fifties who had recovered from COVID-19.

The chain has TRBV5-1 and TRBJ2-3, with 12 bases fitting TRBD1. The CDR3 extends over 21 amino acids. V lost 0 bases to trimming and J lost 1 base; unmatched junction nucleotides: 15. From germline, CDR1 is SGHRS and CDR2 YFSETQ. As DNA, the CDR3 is TGCGCCAGCAGCTTGGCCGGGACAGGGGGCACGACCATGACCCGCACAGATACGCAGTATTTT. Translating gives CASSLAGTGGTTMTRTDTQYF.

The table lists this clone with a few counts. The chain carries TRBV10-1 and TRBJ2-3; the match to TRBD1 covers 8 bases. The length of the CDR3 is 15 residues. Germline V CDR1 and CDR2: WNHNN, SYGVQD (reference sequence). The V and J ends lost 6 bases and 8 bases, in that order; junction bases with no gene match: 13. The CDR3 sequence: CASRPGTGNSGTQYF. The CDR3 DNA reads TGCGCCAGCAGGCCCGGGACAGGAAATTCGGGTACGCAGTATTTT.

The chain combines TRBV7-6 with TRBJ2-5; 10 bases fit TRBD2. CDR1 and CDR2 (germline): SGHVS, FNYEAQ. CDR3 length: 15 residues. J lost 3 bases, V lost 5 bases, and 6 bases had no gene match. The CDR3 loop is CASSHTLAGEETQYF. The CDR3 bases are TGTGCCAGCAGCCATACGCTAGCGGGGGAAGAGACCCAGTACTTC.

The CDR3 spells CASTGTGWQTNEKLFF. The CDR3 DNA is TGTGCCAGCACGGGAACAGGGTGGCAAACTAATGAAAAACTGTTTTTT. The rearrangement uses TRBV5-6 and TRBJ1-4; TRBD1 might be the D (6 bases). The CDR3 runs to 16 residues. Germline V gene lookup returns CDR1 SGHDT and CDR2 YYEEEE. V was pared by 6 bases and J by 1 base, with 16 bases between. Full variable domain (outside the CDR3, taken from reference TRBV5-6 and TRBJ1-4): DAGVTQSPTHLIKTRGQQVTLRCSPKSGHDTVSWYQQALGQGPQFIFQYYEEEERQRGNFPDRFSGHQFPNYSSELNVNALLLGDSALYLCASTGTGWQTNEKLFFGSGTQLSVL.

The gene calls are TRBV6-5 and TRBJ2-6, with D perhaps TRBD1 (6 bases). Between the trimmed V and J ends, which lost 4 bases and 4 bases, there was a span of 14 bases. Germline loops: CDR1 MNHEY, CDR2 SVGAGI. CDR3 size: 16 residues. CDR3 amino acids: CASSSVGQGGANVLTF. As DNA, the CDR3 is TGTGCCAGCAGTTCAGTGGGCCAGGGGGGGGCCAACGTCCTGACTTTC.

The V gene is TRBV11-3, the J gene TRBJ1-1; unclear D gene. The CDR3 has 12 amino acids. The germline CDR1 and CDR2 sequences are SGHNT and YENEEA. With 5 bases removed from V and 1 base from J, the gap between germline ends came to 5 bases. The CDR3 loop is CASSGGNTEAFF. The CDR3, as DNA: TGTGCCAGCAGCGGAGGGAACACTGAAGCTTTCTTT.

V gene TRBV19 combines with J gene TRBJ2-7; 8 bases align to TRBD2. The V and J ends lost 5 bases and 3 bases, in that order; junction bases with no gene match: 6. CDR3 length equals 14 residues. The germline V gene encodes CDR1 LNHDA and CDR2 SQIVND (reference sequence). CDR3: CASSPGGGLYEQYF. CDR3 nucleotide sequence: TGTGCCAGTAGTCCGGGGGGGGGACTCTACGAGCAGTACTTC.

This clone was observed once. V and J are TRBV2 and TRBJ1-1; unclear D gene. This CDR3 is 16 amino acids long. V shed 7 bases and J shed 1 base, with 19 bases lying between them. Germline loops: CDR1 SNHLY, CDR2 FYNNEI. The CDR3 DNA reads TGTGCCAGCACCCTCACCCGGAGGACGGAGAACACTGAAGCTTTCTTT. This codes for CASTLTRRTENTEAFF.

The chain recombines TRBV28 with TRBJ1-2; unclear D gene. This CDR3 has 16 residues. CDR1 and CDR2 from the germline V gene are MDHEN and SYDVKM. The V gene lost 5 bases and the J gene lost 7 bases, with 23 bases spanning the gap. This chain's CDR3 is CASSPGTGSSYVGYTF. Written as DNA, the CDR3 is TGTGCCAGCAGTCCAGGAACTGGGTCAAGCTATGTTGGCTACACCTTC.

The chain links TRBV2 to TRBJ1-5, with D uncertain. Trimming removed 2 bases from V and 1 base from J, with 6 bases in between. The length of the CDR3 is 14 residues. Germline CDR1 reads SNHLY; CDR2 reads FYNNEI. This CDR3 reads CASSEFQSNQPQHF. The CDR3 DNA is TGTGCCAGCAGTGAATTCCAGAGCAATCAGCCCCAGCATTTT.

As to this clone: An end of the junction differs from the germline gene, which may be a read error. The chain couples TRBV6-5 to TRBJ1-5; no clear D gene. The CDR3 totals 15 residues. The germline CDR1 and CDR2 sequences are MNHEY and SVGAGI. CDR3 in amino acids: CASSDSGGGNQPQHF. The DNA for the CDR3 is TGTGCCAGCAGTGACTCAGGAGGCGGCAATCAGCCCCAGCATTTT.

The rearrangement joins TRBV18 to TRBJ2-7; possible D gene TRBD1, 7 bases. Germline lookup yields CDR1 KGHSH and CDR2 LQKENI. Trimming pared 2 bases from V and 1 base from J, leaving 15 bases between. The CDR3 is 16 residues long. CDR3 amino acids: CASSPFLAGGSYEQYF. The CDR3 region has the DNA TGTGCCAGCTCACCATTTTTAGCAGGGGGGTCCTACGAGCAGTACTTC.

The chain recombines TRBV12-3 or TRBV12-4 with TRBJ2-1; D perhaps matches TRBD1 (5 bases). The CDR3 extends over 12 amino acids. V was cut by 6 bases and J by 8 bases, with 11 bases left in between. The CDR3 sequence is CASREEGDEQFF. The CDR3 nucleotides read TGTGCCAGCAGGGAAGAAGGGGATGAGCAGTTCTTC.

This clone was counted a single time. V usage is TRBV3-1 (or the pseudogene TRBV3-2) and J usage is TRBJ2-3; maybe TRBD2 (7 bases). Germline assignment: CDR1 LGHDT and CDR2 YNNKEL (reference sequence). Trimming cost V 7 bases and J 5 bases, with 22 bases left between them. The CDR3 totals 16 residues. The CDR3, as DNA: TGTGCCAGCACCGATAGGGGGGGGAACGGTGTAGATACGCAGTATTTT. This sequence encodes CASTDRGGNGVDTQYF.

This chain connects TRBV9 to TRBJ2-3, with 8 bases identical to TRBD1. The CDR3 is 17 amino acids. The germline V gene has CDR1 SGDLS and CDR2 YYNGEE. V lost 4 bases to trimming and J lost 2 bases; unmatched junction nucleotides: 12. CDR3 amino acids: CASSPQGGGAITDTQYF. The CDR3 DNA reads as TGTGCCAGCAGCCCACAGGGGGGCGGGGCGATCACAGATACGCAGTATTTT.

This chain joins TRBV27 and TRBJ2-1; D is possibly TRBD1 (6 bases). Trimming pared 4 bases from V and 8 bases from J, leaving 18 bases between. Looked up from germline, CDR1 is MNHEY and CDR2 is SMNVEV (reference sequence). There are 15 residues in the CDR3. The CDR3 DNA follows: TGTGCCAGCAGTTATGACCAACCGACAGGTCATGAGCAGTTCTTC. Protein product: CASSYDQPTGHEQFF.

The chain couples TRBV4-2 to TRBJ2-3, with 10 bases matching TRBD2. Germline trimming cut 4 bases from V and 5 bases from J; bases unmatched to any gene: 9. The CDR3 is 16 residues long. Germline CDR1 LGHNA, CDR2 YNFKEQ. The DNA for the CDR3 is TGTGCCAGCAGCCTCATCGGAAGCGGGGGGGTAGATACGCAGTATTTT. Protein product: CASSLIGSGGVDTQYF.

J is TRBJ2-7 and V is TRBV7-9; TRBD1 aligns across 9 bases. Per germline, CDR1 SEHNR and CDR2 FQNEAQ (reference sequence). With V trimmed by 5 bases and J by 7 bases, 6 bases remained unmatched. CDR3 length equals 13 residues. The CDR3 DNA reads TGTGCCAGCAGCGAGGGACAGGGCAGGGAGCAGTACTTC. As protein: CASSEGQGREQYF.

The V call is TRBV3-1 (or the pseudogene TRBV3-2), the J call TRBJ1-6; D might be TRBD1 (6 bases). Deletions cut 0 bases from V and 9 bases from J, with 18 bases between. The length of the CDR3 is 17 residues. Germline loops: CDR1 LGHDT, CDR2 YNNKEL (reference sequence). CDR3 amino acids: CASSQDSHQGMTSPLHF. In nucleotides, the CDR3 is TGTGCCAGCAGCCAAGATAGTCACCAGGGGATGACTTCACCCCTCCACTTT.

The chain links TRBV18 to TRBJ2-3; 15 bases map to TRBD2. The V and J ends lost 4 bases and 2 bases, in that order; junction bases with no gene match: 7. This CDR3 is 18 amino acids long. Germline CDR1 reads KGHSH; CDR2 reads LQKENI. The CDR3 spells CASSRTSGGARDTDTQYF. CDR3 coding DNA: TGTGCCAGCTCACGGACTAGCGGGGGGGCCCGGGACACAGATACGCAGTATTTT.

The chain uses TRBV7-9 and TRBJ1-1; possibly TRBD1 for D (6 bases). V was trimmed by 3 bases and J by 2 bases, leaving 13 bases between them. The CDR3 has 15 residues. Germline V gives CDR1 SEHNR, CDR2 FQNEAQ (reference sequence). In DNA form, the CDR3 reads TGTGCCAGCAGCTTGAAAACAGGGTTTAACACTGAAGCTTTCTTT. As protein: CASSLKTGFNTEAFF.

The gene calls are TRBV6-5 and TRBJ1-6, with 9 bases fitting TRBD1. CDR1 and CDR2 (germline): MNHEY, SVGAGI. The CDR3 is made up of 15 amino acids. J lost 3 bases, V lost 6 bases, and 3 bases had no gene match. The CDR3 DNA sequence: TGTGCCAGCAGGCGACAGGGGGACTATAATTCACCCCTCCACTTT. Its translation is CASRRQGDYNSPLHF.

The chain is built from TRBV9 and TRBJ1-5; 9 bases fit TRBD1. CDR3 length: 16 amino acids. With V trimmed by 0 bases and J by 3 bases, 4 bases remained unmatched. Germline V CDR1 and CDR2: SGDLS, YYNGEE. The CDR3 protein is CASSVGGQGHNQPQHF. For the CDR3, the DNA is TGTGCCAGCAGCGTAGGGGGACAGGGCCACAATCAGCCCCAGCATTTT.

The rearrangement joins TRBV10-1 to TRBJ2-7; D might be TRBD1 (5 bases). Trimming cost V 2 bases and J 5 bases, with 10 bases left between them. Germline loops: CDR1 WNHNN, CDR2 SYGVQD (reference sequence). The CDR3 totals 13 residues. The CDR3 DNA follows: TGCGCCAGCAGTGAGCAGGGTCGGCACGAGCAGTACTTC. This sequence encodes CASSEQGRHEQYF.